The 8 T cell receptor beta chains given below trace back to one sample, sequenced in a study of T cells after yellow fever vaccination. One entry per CDR3 protein, called by TCRdb with MiXCR from the 5' RACE reads. Here the sample spans hundreds of thousands of distinct CDR3 sequences, about a fifth being singletons. The sample was PBMCs, taken roughly 20 days after the first yellow fever vaccination. These receptors were taken from a man aged 18 to 29 who received the YFV17D yellow fever vaccine.

This rearrangement joins TRBV7-2 to TRBJ1-6; 8 bases are shared with TRBD1. J gave up 7 bases and V 1 base, and 6 bases lay outside the gene matches. The CDR3 is made up of 16 amino acids. CDR1 and CDR2 from the germline V gene are SGHTA and FQGNSA. The CDR3 sequence: CASSLGQGAGNSPLHF. CDR3 nucleotide sequence: TGTGCCAGCAGCTTAGGGCAGGGGGCAGGGAATTCACCCCTCCACTTT.

This clonotype was observed a handful of times. The rearrangement uses TRBV7-2 and TRBJ2-7; D unclear. This CDR3 has 15 residues. Trimming took off 2 bases at V and 4 bases at J, with 15 bases between the two ends. Germline-derived CDR1 and CDR2 are SGHTA and FQGNSA. CDR3 region: CASSLSPRFPYEQYF. DNA of the CDR3: TGTGCCAGCAGCTTATCCCCCAGGTTCCCTTACGAGCAGTACTTC.

This chain links TRBV20-1 with TRBJ1-2; tentatively, D is TRBD1 (5 bases). Germline V gene data show CDR1 as DFQATT and CDR2 as SNEGSKA (reference sequence). The V end lost 3 bases, the J end lost 6 bases, and 11 bases lay between the germline ends. The CDR3 has 12 residues. The CDR3 bases are TGCAGTGCTAGGGGCAGGGTTGATGGCTACACCTTC. This encodes CSARGRVDGYTF.

This clonotype was seen a few times. This chain uses TRBV24-1 with TRBJ2-1, with D unresolved. Deletions cut 5 bases from V and 0 bases from J, with 10 bases between. CDR3 length: 15 amino acids. Germline-derived CDR1 and CDR2 are KGHDR and SFDVKD. CDR3 coding DNA: TGTGCCACCAGTGCTCCGACGGCCTCCTACAATGAGCAGTTCTTC. Translation gives CATSAPTASYNEQFF.

This clonotype occurred many times. The chain has TRBV6-6 and TRBJ2-3, with D hard to call. V lost 6 bases and J lost 8, with 12 bases in between. This CDR3 has 12 amino acids. The germline V gene encodes CDR1 MNHNY and CDR2 SVGAGI (reference sequence). CDR3 sequence reads: CASSPRVRTQYF. The CDR3 nucleotides read TGTGCCAGCAGCCCAAGAGTCCGTACGCAGTATTTT.

The V call is TRBV9, the J call TRBJ2-2, with a possible D match to TRBD2 (7 bases). The V gene's germline CDR1 is SGDLS and CDR2 YYNGEE. V shed 0 bases and J shed 1 base, with 10 bases lying between them. CDR3 size: 16 residues. As DNA, the CDR3 is TGTGCCAGCAGCGTAGGCGGGGGCCAGAACACCGGGGAGCTGTTTTTT. Encoded protein: CASSVGGGQNTGELFF.

This chain joins TRBV7-9 and TRBJ2-5, with a weak D call TRBD1 (5 bases). Per germline, CDR1 SEHNR and CDR2 FQNEAQ (reference sequence). This CDR3 comprises 15 residues. V shed 2 bases and J shed 4 bases, with 14 bases lying between them. This CDR3 is CASSLLPSGAETQYF. In nucleotides, the CDR3 is TGTGCCAGCAGCTTACTCCCCAGTGGGGCAGAGACCCAGTACTTC.

This clonotype was seen a few times. The V gene is TRBV20-1, the J gene TRBJ2-1; perhaps TRBD2 as D (7 bases). V lost 3 bases, J lost 0 bases, and 15 bases lay in between. From germline, CDR1 is DFQATT and CDR2 SNEGSKA (reference sequence). The CDR3 loop spans 16 amino acids. The CDR3 nucleotides read TGCAGTGCTAGGTGGCTAGCGGACAGCTCCTACAATGAGCAGTTCTTC. Translated, it gives CSARWLADSSYNEQFF.